This entry lists 22 T cell receptor beta chains sequenced from one sample in a study of blood T cells in healthy people across ages. Alongside a J-beta primer mix, a sample-barcoded 5' primer served in a second PCR lasting about 7 to 11 cycles. TCRdb ran MiXCR on the 5' RACE reads and lists one entry per CDR3 protein. This table holds about 580,000 distinct CDR3 sequences, about 45% found once. Material for sequencing was blood. Receptor source: a man aged 80 or over in good health.

This chain connects TRBV7-6 to TRBJ1-1; D perhaps matches TRBD1 (5 bases). V gave up 6 bases and J gave up 6 bases, with 17 bases separating them. The germline CDR1 and CDR2 sequences are SGHVS and FNYEAQ. The CDR3 is 14 amino acids. The CDR3: CASSLGGERAEAFF. The CDR3, as DNA: TGTGCCAGCAGTCTCGGGGGGGAAAGGGCTGAAGCTTTCTTT.

In nucleotides, the CDR3 is TGTGCCAGCAGCCTCGGGACAGGGGGCGCATTCAACTATGGCTACACCTTC. It yields the protein CASSLGTGGAFNYGYTF. The chain employs TRBV7-2 and TRBJ1-2; 12 bases match TRBD1. Trimming cost V 5 bases and J 2 bases; bases outside gene matches: 9. Per the germline V gene, CDR1 is SGHTA and CDR2 is FQGNSA. The CDR3 contains 17 residues.

This clonotype was detected only a few times. The junction departs from germline at one end; a sequencing error may be responsible. The V gene is TRBV6-6, the J gene TRBJ2-7; a weak D match, TRBD2 (6 bases). CDR3 size: 14 residues. The germline gives CDR1 MNHNY, CDR2 SVGAGI (reference sequence). The CDR3 DNA follows: TGTGCCAGCAGTGACTCCGGGACTGTCCGCGAGCAGTACTTC. It is translated as CASSDSGTVREQYF.

J is TRBJ1-2 and V is TRBV7-8; D ambiguous. Trimming removed 5 bases from V and 3 bases from J, with 10 bases in between. The CDR3 covers 13 residues. The germline CDR1 and CDR2 sequences are SGHVS and FQNEAQ. CDR3 region: CASSKDMYYGYTF. CDR3 in DNA: TGTGCCAGCAGCAAAGACATGTACTATGGCTACACCTTC.

In its sample, this clonotype was seen a few times. The V call is TRBV24-1, the J call TRBJ2-5, with 7 bases that match TRBD1. This CDR3 is built from 18 residues. V gave up 3 bases and J gave up 5 bases; unmatched junction bases: 17. Germline V gene lookup returns CDR1 KGHDR and CDR2 SFDVKD. This chain's CDR3 is CATSDSRTGQRRHETQYF. CDR3 in DNA: TGTGCCACCAGTGATAGCCGGACAGGCCAGAGACGGCACGAGACCCAGTACTTC.

This clonotype is a singleton in its sample. The rearrangement links TRBV4-1 to TRBJ1-4; no reliable D call. V was clipped by 0 bases and J by 0 bases, with 5 bases between them. Germline lookup yields CDR1 MGHRA and CDR2 YSYEKL. This CDR3 region has 15 residues. The CDR3 sequence is CASSQEGTTNEKLFF. The CDR3 DNA reads as TGCGCCAGCAGCCAAGAGGGCACAACTAATGAAAAACTGTTTTTT.

The chain links TRBV6-2 or TRBV6-3 to TRBJ2-7, with D maybe TRBD1 (6 bases). Germline V lookup: CDR1 MNHEY, CDR2 SVGEGT. The V and J ends lost 2 bases and 2 bases respectively, with 13 bases between them. The length of the CDR3 is 15 residues. In nucleotides, the CDR3 is TGTGCCAGCAGTTACGATACAGGGCCGCCCTACGAGCAGTACTTC. As protein: CASSYDTGPPYEQYF.

This clonotype was observed a handful of times. This chain connects TRBV7-9 to TRBJ2-3, with D unclear. This CDR3 is built from 11 residues. Germline CDR1 is SEHNR and CDR2 is FQNEAQ (reference sequence). Trimming cost V 8 bases and J 1 base, with 4 bases left between them. The CDR3 DNA reads TGTGCCAGCGGCGGCACAGATACGCAGTATTTT. Translated, it gives CASGGTDTQYF.

Ten or more counts support this clonotype. The gene calls are TRBV20-1 and TRBJ2-1, with 11 bases aligning to TRBD2. Germline values: CDR1 DFQATT, CDR2 SNEGSKA (reference sequence). There are 14 residues in the CDR3. V lost 5 bases to trimming and J lost 3 bases; unmatched junction nucleotides: 3. The DNA of the CDR3 is TGCAGTGCTGGGGGGACTAGCGGCTACAATGAGCAGTTCTTC. Protein product: CSAGGTSGYNEQFF.

This clonotype was detected once. J is TRBJ2-3 and V is TRBV5-1; 9 bases align to TRBD1. The germline CDR1 and CDR2 sequences are SGHRS and YFSETQ. The V segment lost 4 bases and the J segment 1 base; nucleotides outside the gene matches: 4. CDR3 size: 15 residues. The CDR3 protein is CASSVDRGRTDTQYF. In DNA, the CDR3 is TGCGCCAGCAGCGTGGACAGGGGACGCACAGATACGCAGTATTTT.

The chain recombines TRBV29-1 with TRBJ1-2; 9 bases line up with TRBD1. J gave up 1 base and V 4 bases, and 10 bases lay outside the gene matches. Germline V CDR1 and CDR2: SQVTM, ANQGSEA. The CDR3 contains 16 residues. This CDR3 is CSVGGRDRAGNYGYTF. CDR3 DNA: TGCAGCGTTGGGGGCCGGGACAGGGCGGGTAACTATGGCTACACCTTC.

J is TRBJ2-7 and V is TRBV27; maybe TRBD1 (5 bases). This CDR3 has 13 amino acids. Germline V gives CDR1 MNHEY, CDR2 SMNVEV (reference sequence). V lost 2 bases, J lost 5 bases, and 10 bases lay in between. For the CDR3, the DNA is TGTGCCAGCAGTTTAGCAGGGTTTAACGAGCAGTACTTC. As protein: CASSLAGFNEQYF.

The chain uses TRBV15 and TRBJ2-7, with TRBD1 matching over 9 bases. The V and J ends lost 0 bases and 4 bases, in that order; junction bases with no gene match: 7. This CDR3 region has 16 residues. Germline-derived CDR1 and CDR2 are LNHNV and YYDKDF (reference sequence). The CDR3, as DNA: TGTGCCACCAGCAGAGACCTACCGGGACAGGGTTACGAGCAGTACTTC. Protein: CATSRDLPGQGYEQYF.

The chain recombines TRBV6-1 with TRBJ2-5, with D possibly TRBD1 on 7 matching bases. Germline lookup yields CDR1 MNHNS and CDR2 SASEGT. The V end was cut by 5 bases, the J end by 11 bases, with 30 bases between. This CDR3 is 17 amino acids long. CDR3 residues: CASSKTRQGTGGYKQYF. CDR3 bases: TGTGCCAGCAGTAAAACGCGACAGGGAACCGGGGGCTACAAGCAGTACTTC.

This clonotype was seen only a few times. A single base separates this from a much larger clone, so it may be a read error. V and J are TRBV6-5 and TRBJ2-3; D is undetermined. The germline V gene has CDR1 MNHEY and CDR2 SVGAGI. The CDR3 loop spans 16 amino acids. V lost 1 base to trimming and J lost 2 bases, with 13 bases between them. The CDR3 here is CASSYYAGSATDTQYF. The CDR3 nucleotides read TGTGCCAGCAGTTACTATGCCGGCTCAGCCACAGATACGCAGTATTTT.

In regard to this clonotype: The junction departs from germline at one end; a sequencing error may be responsible. The DNA of the CDR3 is TGTGCCGGCAGCCACACGAGGTACGAGCAGTACTTC. Its translation: CAGSHTRYEQYF. The V call is TRBV6-6, the J call TRBJ2-7; D ambiguous. CDR1 is MNHNY and CDR2 is SVGAGI in the germline V gene (reference sequence). CDR3 length equals 12 residues.

The table lists this clonotype with many counts. The chain is built from TRBV6-6 and TRBJ1-2; the match to TRBD1 covers 10 bases. The CDR3 totals 16 residues. V lost 6 bases to trimming and J lost 2 bases; unmatched junction nucleotides: 9. The germline V gene encodes CDR1 MNHNY and CDR2 SVGAGI (reference sequence). The CDR3 region has the DNA TGTGCCAGCAGCCCACCCCCGGGACAGGGGAACTATGGCTACACCTTC. Its translation: CASSPPPGQGNYGYTF.

The V and J genes are TRBV20-1 and TRBJ2-7; 7 nucleotides align to TRBD1. The CDR3 extends over 14 amino acids. The germline V gene encodes CDR1 DFQATT and CDR2 SNEGSKA (reference sequence). J gave up 2 bases and V 5 bases, and 9 bases lay outside the gene matches. Here the CDR3 DNA reads TGCAGTGCTCCCGGGACAGTAGACCCCTACGAGCAGTACTTC. Translation gives CSAPGTVDPYEQYF.

This clonotype was recorded only once. V and J are TRBV27 and TRBJ2-3; TRBD1 is a possible D gene (5 bases). Germline loops: CDR1 MNHEY, CDR2 SMNVEV (reference sequence). V dropped 3 bases and J dropped 8 bases, with 9 bases sitting between them. This CDR3 is built from 12 residues. As DNA, the CDR3 is TGTGCCAGCAGTTTTTGGCAGGGTACGCAGTATTTT. Protein sequence: CASSFWQGTQYF.

The chain has TRBV7-9 and TRBJ1-5, with 8 bases aligning to TRBD1. The CDR3 is 17 amino acids. Germline values: CDR1 SEHNR, CDR2 FQNEAQ (reference sequence). Trimming cost V 1 base and J 8 bases; bases outside gene matches: 13. This chain's CDR3 is CASSLDRGQGRFEPQHF. The CDR3 DNA sequence: TGTGCCAGCAGCTTAGATAGAGGACAGGGTCGGTTTGAGCCCCAGCATTTT.

By frequency in the sample, this clonotype is medium-sized. The rearrangement uses TRBV24-1 and TRBJ2-6, with 7 bases aligning to TRBD1. The germline V gene encodes CDR1 KGHDR and CDR2 SFDVKD. The trim removed 3 bases at V and 5 bases at J, leaving 9 bases unmatched. The CDR3 is 17 amino acids. CDR3 sequence reads: CATSDGLSGGWANVLTF. CDR3 bases: TGTGCCACCAGTGATGGTCTATCAGGGGGTTGGGCCAACGTCCTGACTTTC.

A remark on this clonotype: Germline is not matched at one junction end, which may reflect a read error. The chain joins TRBV4-2 to TRBJ2-1, with a possible D match to TRBD2 (6 bases). Germline V gene data show CDR1 as LGHNA and CDR2 as YNFKEQ. The CDR3 runs 18 residues. DNA for the CDR3: TGTGCCGGCAGCCTCGGGACTCGTCAACTGAGCTCCTACAATGAGCAGTTCTTC. Its protein product is CAGSLGTRQLSSYNEQFF.